One sample yielded the 32 T cell receptor beta chains listed below, sequenced in a study of blood T cells in healthy people across ages. Primed by a sample-barcoded 5' primer and a J-beta primer mix, a second PCR proceeded for about 6 to 12 cycles. TCRdb processed the 5' RACE reads anew with MiXCR; each CDR3 protein has one entry. The sample lists 800,000 to 1,000,000 distinct CDR3 sequences, around 48% occurring once. Sequenced input: blood. Receptors were obtained from a man aged 25 to 40 in good health.

The rearrangement links TRBV4-1 to TRBJ2-5, with 7 bases matching TRBD2. Germline V gives CDR1 MGHRA, CDR2 YSYEKL. J was trimmed by 2 bases and V by 3 bases; bases with no gene match: 6. There are 15 residues in the CDR3. DNA for the CDR3: TGCGCCAGCAGCCACGCGGGGGAAATGCAAGAGACCCAGTACTTC. This encodes CASSHAGEMQETQYF.

The chain recombines TRBV29-1 with TRBJ2-7; the D gene is possibly TRBD2 (6 bases). V lost 1 base and J 0 bases, leaving 13 bases between the germline ends. The CDR3 sequence is 15 residues long. The germline gives CDR1 SQVTM, CDR2 ANQGSEA. In DNA, the CDR3 is TGCAGCGTTGAAGGATTGGCGGGAAACTCCTACGAGCAGTACTTC. Amino acids: CSVEGLAGNSYEQYF.

The sample holds a few counts of this clonotype. The rearrangement joins TRBV15 to TRBJ1-2; D call uncertain. Between the trimmed V and J ends, which lost 5 bases and 7 bases, there was a span of 14 bases. This CDR3 comprises 13 residues. Germline loops: CDR1 LNHNV, CDR2 YYDKDF (reference sequence). The CDR3 sequence: CATSGDSARGYTF. The DNA of the CDR3 is TGTGCCACCAGCGGGGATTCAGCTCGTGGCTACACCTTC.

This chain connects TRBV6-5 to TRBJ2-1, with D possibly matching TRBD2 (6 bases). Trimming took 0 bases from V and 7 from J, leaving 13 bases between them. This CDR3 has 15 residues. Germline V CDR1 and CDR2: MNHEY, SVGAGI. The CDR3 nucleotides read TGTGCCAGCAGTTACTCGGGCGGAGGGGCGAATGAGCAGTTCTTC. This codes for CASSYSGGGANEQFF.

On this clonotype: A much larger clone lies one base from this, so it may be a read error. The gene calls are TRBV12-3 or TRBV12-4 and TRBJ2-1, with 10 nucleotides matching TRBD1. The J call may be faulty, since TRBJ2-7 better matches the DNA end. This CDR3 contains 16 residues. The CDR3 reads CASGGRRDRGYNEQYF. The CDR3 DNA sequence: TGTGCCAGCGGGGGACGACGGGACAGGGGATACAATGAGCAGTACTTC.

A few counts support this clonotype. This chain connects TRBV10-3 to TRBJ2-7; D is uncertain. The CDR3 totals 14 residues. Germline values: CDR1 ENHRY, CDR2 SYGVKD. The V end was cut by 2 bases, the J end by 0 bases, with 8 bases between. CDR3 nucleotides: TGTGCCATCAGTGAGGGCCCTTTCTCCTACGAGCAGTACTTC. It translates to CAISEGPFSYEQYF.

This clonotype has a handful of counts. The V call is TRBV27, the J call TRBJ2-1, with a possible D match to TRBD1 (5 bases). The germline gives CDR1 MNHEY, CDR2 SMNVEV (reference sequence). This CDR3 has 14 residues. V was trimmed by 2 bases and J by 6 bases, leaving 11 bases between them. CDR3 residues: CASSLVGASNEQFF. The CDR3 region has the DNA TGTGCCAGCAGTTTAGTTGGGGCCTCCAATGAGCAGTTCTTC.

This clonotype was seen only once. This rearrangement joins TRBV20-1 to TRBJ2-5; unclear D gene. V was cut by 1 base and J by 1 base, with 10 bases left in between. The V gene's germline CDR1 is DFQATT and CDR2 SNEGSKA (reference sequence). This CDR3 spans 14 amino acids. The DNA for the CDR3 is TGCAGTGCTAGAGGCACGCAAGCCCAAGAGACCCAGTACTTC. Translated, it gives CSARGTQAQETQYF.

This rearrangement joins TRBV2 to TRBJ2-4; the D call may be TRBD1 or TRBD2 (6 bases each). Trimming pared 1 base from V and 13 bases from J, leaving 17 bases between. This CDR3 spans 14 amino acids. Germline lookup yields CDR1 SNHLY and CDR2 FYNNEI. CDR3 sequence (DNA): TGTGCCAGCAGTGAAGTGGGGGGCTCATTGAAGCAGTACTTC. Translating it yields CASSEVGGSLKQYF.

This rearrangement joins TRBV11-2 to TRBJ1-4; D is uncertain. CDR1 and CDR2 from the germline V gene are SGHAT and FQNNGV. The CDR3 spans 14 residues. The V and J ends lost 4 bases and 0 bases respectively, with 6 bases between them. The CDR3 DNA sequence: TGTGCCAGCAGCTGGGCTGCAACTAATGAAAAACTGTTTTTT. Translation: CASSWAATNEKLFF.

This rearrangement joins TRBV27 to TRBJ2-7; no definite D call. Germline V gives CDR1 MNHEY, CDR2 SMNVEV (reference sequence). This CDR3 contains 14 residues. V was trimmed by 8 bases and J by 0 bases, leaving 14 bases between them. This CDR3 is CASSRMKSSYEQYF. The CDR3 DNA is TGTGCCAGCTCCAGAATGAAAAGCTCCTACGAGCAGTACTTC.

This clonotype was detected ten times or more. This rearrangement joins TRBV10-3 to TRBJ2-2, with D uncertain. V was trimmed by 2 bases and J by 2 bases, leaving 6 bases between them. CDR1 is ENHRY, CDR2 SYGVKD, per germline. The CDR3 sequence is 14 residues long. The CDR3 sequence: CAISENRNTGELFF. The CDR3 DNA reads TGTGCCATCAGTGAGAACAGAAACACCGGGGAGCTGTTTTTT.

This clonotype was seen ten or more times. Relative to the germline gene, one junction end is altered; a read error may explain this. V is TRBV5-1 and J is TRBJ2-7; 8 positions agree with TRBD1. Germline V gives CDR1 SGHRS, CDR2 YFSETQ. This CDR3 is built from 13 residues. CDR3 nucleotide sequence: TGTGCCAGCAGCTTGACAGGGGACTACGAGCAGTACTTC. Protein: CASSLTGDYEQYF.

V and J are TRBV6-6 and TRBJ2-2; D gene uncertain. The V and J ends lost 5 bases and 5 bases respectively, with 15 bases between them. The CDR3 covers 15 residues. Germline CDR1 reads MNHNY; CDR2 reads SVGAGI (reference sequence). The CDR3 here is CASSQDSLRTGELFF. In DNA form, the CDR3 reads TGTGCCAGCAGTCAAGACTCCCTAAGGACCGGGGAGCTGTTTTTT.

This clonotype was observed a few times. This rearrangement joins TRBV10-3 to TRBJ2-1; the match to TRBD1 covers 8 bases. This CDR3 comprises 16 residues. The V segment lost 7 bases and the J segment 1 base; nucleotides outside the gene matches: 9. The germline gives CDR1 ENHRY, CDR2 SYGVKD. CDR3 region: CAITDTDRGSYNEQFF. As DNA, the CDR3 is TGTGCCATCACTGATACAGACAGGGGTTCCTACAATGAGCAGTTCTTC.

V and J are TRBV4-3 and TRBJ1-2, with D uncertain. Germline CDR1 reads LGHNA; CDR2 reads YSLEER. This CDR3 has 15 amino acids. Trimming removed 0 bases from V and 4 bases from J, with 12 bases in between. The CDR3 DNA reads TGCGCCAGCAGCCAAGATTTGACGGGTGGCTATGGCTACACCTTC. It translates to CASSQDLTGGYGYTF.

This clonotype was counted at least ten times. The rearrangement joins TRBV29-1 to TRBJ1-4; 9 bases line up with TRBD1. J lost 8 bases, V lost 6 bases, and 10 bases had no gene match. The CDR3 length is 14 residues. CDR1 and CDR2 from the germline V gene are SQVTM and ANQGSEA. DNA of the CDR3: TGCAGCGTGCAAATCGGACAGGGGAGGGAAAAACTGTTTTTT. Its protein is CSVQIGQGREKLFF.

The rearrangement uses TRBV4-1 and TRBJ1-2; D is ambiguous. V was shortened by 0 bases and J by 4 bases, with 12 bases between the two germline ends. Germline values: CDR1 MGHRA, CDR2 YSYEKL. The CDR3 spans 15 residues. The chain's CDR3 is CASSQDGVTAYGYTF. The CDR3, as DNA: TGCGCCAGCAGCCAAGACGGGGTTACCGCCTATGGCTACACCTTC.

This CDR3 reads CSARKGIQETQYF. DNA of the CDR3: TGCAGTGCTAGAAAAGGGATCCAAGAGACCCAGTACTTC. V is TRBV20-1 and J is TRBJ2-5; no reliable D call. The CDR3 extends over 13 amino acids. Trimming removed 2 bases at V and 1 base at J, with 8 bases between. The germline V gene has CDR1 DFQATT and CDR2 SNEGSKA (reference sequence).

This sequence joins TRBV6-2 or TRBV6-3 and TRBJ2-1; 12 bases fit TRBD1. The CDR3 runs 19 residues. In germline, CDR1 is MNHEY, CDR2 SVGEGT. The junction had 17 bases not matched to a gene; V was cut back by 5 bases and J by 6 bases. CDR3 amino acids: CASSTGQGAIAVLSNEQFF. The CDR3 DNA reads TGTGCCAGCAGTACGGGACAGGGGGCGATAGCGGTGCTGAGCAATGAGCAGTTCTTC.

The rearrangement links TRBV6-5 to TRBJ2-3; D gene uncertain. Germline CDR1 and CDR2: MNHEY and SVGAGI. V lost 2 bases to trimming and J lost 2 bases, with 8 bases between them. CDR3 size: 14 residues. CDR3 DNA: TGTGCCAGCAGTTACGCGACGGTCACAGATACGCAGTATTTT. The encoded protein is CASSYATVTDTQYF.

The chain is built from TRBV7-8 and TRBJ1-5, with 8 bases lining up with TRBD1. Germline V gene data show CDR1 as SGHVS and CDR2 as FQNEAQ. The CDR3 is 15 residues long. Trimming removed 4 bases from V and 5 bases from J; junction bases left unmatched: 7. The CDR3 here is CASSSRTGSHQPQHF. The CDR3 DNA sequence: TGTGCCAGCAGCTCAAGGACAGGGAGCCATCAGCCCCAGCATTTT.

This clonotype was counted ten times or more. The chain has TRBV7-9 and TRBJ2-1; D may be TRBD2 (5 bases). The CDR3 loop spans 14 amino acids. V shed 6 bases and J shed 7 bases, with 16 bases lying between them. Germline CDR1 SEHNR, CDR2 FQNEAQ (reference sequence). The CDR3 region has the DNA TGTGCCAGCAGTTCAGCCCAAGGCGGGAATGAGCAGTTCTTC. Its translation is CASSSAQGGNEQFF.

The gene calls are TRBV7-9 and TRBJ2-5; the D is unclear. The CDR3 has 15 residues. The germline gives CDR1 SEHNR, CDR2 FQNEAQ (reference sequence). V was cut by 1 base and J by 2 bases, with 11 bases left in between. The CDR3, as DNA: TGTGCCAGCAGCTTAGGCAATACAGCTCAAGAGACCCAGTACTTC. Translating it yields CASSLGNTAQETQYF.

The J gene is TRBJ2-1, the V gene TRBV19; 8 bases map to TRBD2. Trimming took 4 bases from V and 7 from J; bases not matched to a gene: 12. Germline-derived CDR1 and CDR2 are LNHDA and SQIVND (reference sequence). The CDR3 is 16 residues long. CDR3 sequence (DNA): TGTGCCAGTAGTAGGGGACTAGTGGGGGATCATAATGAGCAGTTCTTC. It yields the protein CASSRGLVGDHNEQFF. The entire variable domain, with the rest obtained from reference TRBV19 and TRBJ2-1, is as follows: DGGITQSPKYLFRKEGQNVTLSCEQNLNHDAMYWYRQDPGQGLRLIYYSQIVNDFQKGDIAEGYSVSREKKESFPLTVTSAQKNPTAFYLCASSRGLVGDHNEQFFGPGTRLTVL.

This sequence joins TRBV5-1 and TRBJ2-7; D gene unclear. In germline, CDR1 is SGHRS, CDR2 YFSETQ. V lost 1 base to trimming and J lost 0 bases, with 11 bases between them. The CDR3 is 15 amino acids. CDR3 sequence (DNA): TGCGCCAGCAGCTTGTTTGAGACGGCCTCCTACGAGCAGTACTTC. This codes for CASSLFETASYEQYF.

Only a few counts were recorded for this clonotype. The chain links TRBV11-2 to TRBJ2-5; the match to TRBD2 covers 11 bases. The end of the DNA aligns better with TRBJ2-7, so the J call may be wrong. Germline lookup yields CDR1 SGHAT and CDR2 FQNNGV. The CDR3 extends over 18 amino acids. CDR3 nucleotides: TGTGCCAGCAGCCACGACTTGGGACTAGCGGTTATTAACTACGAGCAGTACTTC. It codes for CASSHDLGLAVINYEQYF.

The chain couples TRBV6-5 to TRBJ2-5; D might be TRBD1 or TRBD2, each matching 5 bases. Germline V gene data show CDR1 as MNHEY and CDR2 as SVGAGI. The V end lost 5 bases, the J end lost 2 bases, and 15 bases lay between the germline ends. The CDR3 covers 15 residues. CDR3 loop: CASSGPGRIQETQYF. The CDR3 bases are TGTGCCAGCAGTGGCCCGGGACGGATACAAGAGACCCAGTACTTC.

This clonotype occurred a few times. The V and J genes are TRBV20-1 and TRBJ2-1; TRBD2 aligns across 10 bases. With 6 bases clipped from V and 5 bases from J, the junction kept 10 bases outside the gene matches. The CDR3 loop spans 15 amino acids. Germline assignment: CDR1 DFQATT and CDR2 SNEGSKA (reference sequence). As DNA, the CDR3 is TGCAGTGCAACCTGGGGGCTAGCGGGGGACAATGAGCAGTTCTTC. This sequence encodes CSATWGLAGDNEQFF.

This rearrangement joins TRBV5-6 to TRBJ2-7; either TRBD1 or TRBD2 may supply D (5 bases each). CDR1 SGHDT and CDR2 YYEEEE come from the germline V gene. Deletions cut 0 bases from V and 7 bases from J, with 17 bases between. This CDR3 contains 15 residues. The CDR3 region is CASSLVRDAQDEQYF. The CDR3 DNA reads TGTGCCAGCAGCTTGGTACGGGACGCCCAGGATGAGCAGTACTTC.

V gene TRBV4-2 combines with J gene TRBJ1-5, with unresolved D. This CDR3 has 16 residues. Between the trimmed V and J ends, which lost 0 bases and 0 bases, there was a span of 9 bases. Germline values: CDR1 LGHNA, CDR2 YNFKEQ. CDR3 protein: CASSQEFYSSNQPQHF. DNA for the CDR3: TGTGCCAGCAGCCAAGAATTTTACAGTAGCAATCAGCCCCAGCATTTT.

The rearrangement joins TRBV28 to TRBJ2-5; 7 bases align to TRBD1. This CDR3 is built from 16 residues. J gave up 2 bases and V 4 bases, and 10 bases lay outside the gene matches. Germline lookup yields CDR1 MDHEN and CDR2 SYDVKM. CDR3 protein: CASSSTTQGTQETQYF. The DNA for the CDR3 is TGTGCCAGCAGTTCCACCACACAGGGGACGCAAGAGACCCAGTACTTC.